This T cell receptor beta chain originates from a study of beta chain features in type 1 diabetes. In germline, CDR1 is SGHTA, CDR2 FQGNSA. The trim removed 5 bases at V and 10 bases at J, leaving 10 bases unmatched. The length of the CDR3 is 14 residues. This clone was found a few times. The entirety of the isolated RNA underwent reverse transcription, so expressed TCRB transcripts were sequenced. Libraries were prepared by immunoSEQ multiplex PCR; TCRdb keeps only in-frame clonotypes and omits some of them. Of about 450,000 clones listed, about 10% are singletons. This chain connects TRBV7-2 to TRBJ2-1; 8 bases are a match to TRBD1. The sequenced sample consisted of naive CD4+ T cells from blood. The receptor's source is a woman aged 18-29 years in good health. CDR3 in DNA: TGTGCCAGCAGCCCAGGCTACAGGGGGGAAGAGCAGTTCTTC. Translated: CASSPGYRGEEQFF. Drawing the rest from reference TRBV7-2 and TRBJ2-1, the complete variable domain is GAGVSQSPSNKVTEKGKDVELRCDPISGHTALYWYRQSLGQGLEFLIYFQGNSAPDKSGLPSDRFSAERTGGSVSTLTIQRTQQEDSAVYLCASSPGYRGEEQFFGPGTRLTVL.